The T cell receptor (beta chain) described here comes from a study of patients and donors after allogeneic stem cell transplantation. This clonotype has at least ten counts. TCRdb recomputed calls from the RT-PCR reads with MiXCR, one row per CDR3 protein. The repertoire includes approximately 430,000 distinct CDR3 sequences, 16% of them detected once, and around 7.9% sits in the top ten. With 6 bases removed from V and 4 bases from J, the gap between germline ends came to 18 bases. Germline assignment: CDR1 LNHNV and CDR2 YYDKDF (reference sequence). The CDR3 spans 15 residues. V usage is TRBV15 and J usage is TRBJ1-1; TRBD1 is a possible D gene (5 bases). The sequencing sample was made of blood, either unsorted or a sorted T cell fraction (not recorded which). The source is a human donor who was either an allogeneic HSCT recipient or a stem cell or donor lymphocyte infusion donor (not recorded which). It is not recorded whose cells these are; they may come from a transplant donor. The CDR3 here is CATRLGRDSRTEAFF. The CDR3 coding sequence is TGTGCCACCAGACTCGGCCGGGACTCACGCACTGAAGCTTTCTTT.